In its sample, the clone carrying this TCR beta chain was seen a few times. PCR was performed a second time for roughly 6 to 12 cycles using a sample-barcoded 5' primer and a J-beta primer mix. TCRdb re-called the 5' RACE reads through MiXCR, storing one row per CDR3 protein. The table lists around 900,000 distinct CDR3 sequences, around 54% of them singletons, with around 21% in the top ten. The entry originates in a study of blood T cells in healthy people across ages. The V end lost 4 bases, the J end lost 0 bases, and 13 bases lay between the germline ends. CDR3 length equals 15 residues. The specimen sequenced was blood. The chain couples TRBV12-3 or TRBV12-4 to TRBJ2-7, with D unresolved. The TCR was taken from an older woman in good health. CDR3 coding DNA: TGTGCCAGCAGTTCCGCGCAGACGCACTCCTACGAGCAGTACTTC. Its protein is CASSSAQTHSYEQYF.